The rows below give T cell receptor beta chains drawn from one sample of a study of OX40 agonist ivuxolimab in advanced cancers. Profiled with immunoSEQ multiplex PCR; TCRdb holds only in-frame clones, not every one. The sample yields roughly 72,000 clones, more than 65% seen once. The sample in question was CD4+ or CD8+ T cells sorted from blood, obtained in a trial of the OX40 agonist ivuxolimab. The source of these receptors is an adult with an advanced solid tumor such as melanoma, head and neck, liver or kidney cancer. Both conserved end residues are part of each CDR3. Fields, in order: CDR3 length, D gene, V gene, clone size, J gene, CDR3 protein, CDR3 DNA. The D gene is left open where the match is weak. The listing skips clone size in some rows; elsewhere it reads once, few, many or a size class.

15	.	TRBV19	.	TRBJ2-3	CASSTRQGRADTQYF	TGTGCCAGTAGTACCCGACAGGGGAGGGCAGATACGCAGTATTTT
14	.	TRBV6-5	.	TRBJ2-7	CASSYGGVRGEQYF	TGTGCCAGCAGTTACGGTGGGGTCCGGGGGGAGCAGTACTTC
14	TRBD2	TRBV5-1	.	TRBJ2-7	CASSPSPRGDEQYF	TGCGCCAGCAGCCCCTCACCTCGGGGGGATGAGCAGTACTTC
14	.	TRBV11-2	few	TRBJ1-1	CASRTQGVGTEAFF	TGTGCCAGCAGAACACAGGGAGTAGGCACTGAAGCTTTCTTT
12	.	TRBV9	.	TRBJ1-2	CASSREIYGYTF	TGTGCCAGCTCCAGGGAGATCTATGGCTACACCTTC
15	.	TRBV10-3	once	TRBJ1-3	CAINQDGDSGNTIYF	TGTGCCATCAACCAAGACGGCGACTCTGGAAACACCATATATTTT
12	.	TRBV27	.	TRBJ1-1	CASSRWNTEAFF	TGTGCCAGCAGTAGGTGGAACACTGAAGCTTTCTTT
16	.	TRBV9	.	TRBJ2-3	CASSVRPGTTTDTQYF	TGTGCCAGCAGCGTCCGCCCAGGGACAACCACAGATACGCAGTATTTT
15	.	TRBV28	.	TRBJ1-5	CASSLSGRGDQPQHF	TGTGCCAGCAGTTTATCCGGCCGGGGCGATCAGCCCCAGCATTTT
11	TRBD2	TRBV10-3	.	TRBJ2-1	CATGRAAEQFF	TGTGCCACCGGGAGGGCGGCTGAGCAGTTCTTC
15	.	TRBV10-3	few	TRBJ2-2	CAISAGTTSGGELFF	TGTGCCATCAGTGCAGGAACCACGTCCGGCGGGGAGCTGTTTTTT
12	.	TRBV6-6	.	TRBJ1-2	CAHWSREYGYTF	TGTGCCCACTGGAGTAGGGAATATGGCTACACCTTC
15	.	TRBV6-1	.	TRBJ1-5	CASSGWTASNQPQHF	TGTGCCAGCAGTGGTTGGACAGCTAGCAATCAGCCCCAGCATTTT
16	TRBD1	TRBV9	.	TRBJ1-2	CASSVAPTAGGYGYTF	TGTGCCAGCAGCGTAGCCCCAACAGCAGGGGGGTATGGCTACACCTTC
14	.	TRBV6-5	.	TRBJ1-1	CASSYESPDTEAFF	TGTGCCAGCAGTTATGAGAGCCCGGACACTGAAGCTTTCTTT
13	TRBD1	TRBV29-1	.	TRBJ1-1	CSVEDGQGRTAFF	TGCAGCGTTGAAGATGGACAGGGCCGGACGGCTTTCTTT
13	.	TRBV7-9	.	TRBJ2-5	CASSRGGQETQYF	TGTGCCAGCAGCCGTGGGGGCCAAGAGACCCAGTACTTC
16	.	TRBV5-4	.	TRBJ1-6	CASSLGATGRYSPLHF	TGTGCCAGCAGCTTGGGGGCCACAGGGAGGTACTCACCCCTCCACTTT
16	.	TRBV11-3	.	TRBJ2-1	CASSLSHYDSYNEQFF	TGTGCCAGCAGCTTATCTCACTACGACTCCTACAATGAGCAGTTCTTC
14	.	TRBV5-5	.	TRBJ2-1	CASSFRAVSNEQFF	TGTGCCAGCAGCTTTCGCGCAGTCTCAAATGAGCAGTTCTTC
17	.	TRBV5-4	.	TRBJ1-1	CASSGGIRGQGNTEAFF	TGTGCCAGCAGCGGCGGGATCCGGGGGCAAGGGAACACTGAAGCTTTCTTT
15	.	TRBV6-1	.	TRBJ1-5	CASSEGGNSNQPQHF	TGTGCCAGCAGTGAAGGGGGGAATAGCAATCAGCCCCAGCATTTT
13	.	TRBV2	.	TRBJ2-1	CASNVGAYNEQFF	TGTGCCAGCAACGTGGGAGCCTACAATGAGCAGTTCTTC
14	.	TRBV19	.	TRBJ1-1	CASSISVGEGEAFF	TGTGCCAGTAGTATCTCGGTGGGGGAGGGTGAAGCTTTCTTT
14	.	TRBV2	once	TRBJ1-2	CASSGGQSLYGYTF	TGTGCCAGCAGTGGCGGACAGTCACTGTACGGCTACACCTTC
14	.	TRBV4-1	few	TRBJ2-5	CASSQGYREETQYF	TGCGCCAGCAGCCAAGGCTACAGGGAAGAGACCCAGTACTTC
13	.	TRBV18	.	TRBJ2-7	CASSRGQRDEQYF	TGTGCCAGCTCGAGAGGACAGCGCGACGAGCAGTACTTC
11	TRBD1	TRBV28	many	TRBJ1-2	CAAGTDGGYTF	TGTGCCGCAGGGACAGACGGTGGCTACACCTTC
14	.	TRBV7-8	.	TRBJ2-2	CASSTGTWTGELFF	TGTGCCAGCAGCACAGGGACTTGGACCGGGGAGCTGTTTTTT
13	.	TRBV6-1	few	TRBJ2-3	CASSDRYTDTQYF	TGTGCCAGCAGTGACAGGTACACGGATACGCAGTATTTT
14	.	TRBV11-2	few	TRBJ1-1	CASSLTAMNTEAFF	TGTGCCAGCAGCTTGACAGCCATGAACACTGAAGCTTTCTTT
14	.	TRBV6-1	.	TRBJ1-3	CATFGAGRGNTIYF	TGTGCCACCTTTGGGGCGGGGAGGGGAAACACCATATATTTT
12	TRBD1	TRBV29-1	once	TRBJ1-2	CSVGQGESGYTF	TGCAGCGTTGGACAGGGGGAGAGTGGCTACACCTTC
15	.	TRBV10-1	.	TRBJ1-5	CASGKDLHCNQPQHF	TGCGCCAGCGGAAAGGACCTACATTGCAATCAGCCCCAGCATTTT
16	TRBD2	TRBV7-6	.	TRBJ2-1	CASSQSGGLALHEQFF	TGTGCCAGCAGCCAAAGCGGGGGACTAGCTCTCCATGAGCAGTTCTTC
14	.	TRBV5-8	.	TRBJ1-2	CASSLSDSLYGYTF	TGTGCCAGCAGCCTATCAGACAGCCTCTATGGCTACACCTTC